This note documents a single TCR beta chain sequence. The sample belongs to a study of cytomegalovirus exposure and HLA in healthy donors. 60 Vbeta and 13 Jbeta primers were used in PCR. Libraries were prepared by immunoSEQ multiplex PCR; TCRdb keeps only in-frame clonotypes and omits some of them. The sample records more than 95,000 clones, 60% to 80% being singletons. The V end was cut by 4 bases, the J end by 10 bases, with 13 bases between. The CDR3 has 12 amino acids. Per the germline V gene, CDR1 is SGHVS and CDR2 is FQNEAQ. The source is a man in his 60s in good health and CMV-seropositive. V is TRBV7-8 and J is TRBJ1-1; D is unclear. The sequenced sample consisted of PBMCs. DNA for the CDR3: TGTGCCAGCAGCTCCCGGACTGGAAGAGCTTTCTTT. The encoded protein is CASSSRTGRAFF.